This TCR beta chain stems from a study of cytomegalovirus exposure and HLA in healthy donors. Study information: From HLA-typed donors, an early data release held some 80 million unique TCRs.

In the case of this clone: Its antigen is currently unknown.

Study-level results: Whilst most TCR sequences proved rare, a subset of public TCRs occurred across many donors. In a later analysis, TCR beta V- and J-gene trimming showed a link to a missense DCLRE1C variant. CMV serostatus alone was available as immune exposure information.

Looked up from germline, CDR1 is GTSNPN and CDR2 is SVGIG (reference sequence). V gave up 3 bases and J gave up 2 bases, with 11 bases separating them. This CDR3 is 13 amino acids long. Both 60 Vbeta primers and 13 Jbeta primers went into the PCR. The assay was immunoSEQ multiplex PCR, and TCRdb's table has in-frame clones only and misses some. The sample's table shows around 58,000 clones. Sequenced: PBMCs. This clonotype originated in a man in his fifties or sixties in good health and CMV-seropositive. The rearrangement uses TRBV30 and TRBJ2-7; weak D call: TRBD1 (6 bases). The CDR3, as DNA: TGTGCCTGGAGCCGGGACAACGCCTACGAGCAGTACTTC. Translation gives CAWSRDNAYEQYF.